Reported below is one T cell receptor beta chain. The sample comes from a study of shared clonotypes between healthy human individuals. Study as a whole: Serving as donors were two women and a few men, whose ages spanned 18 to 49.

Naive CD8 cells lacked CD45RO, underwent positive selection for CCR7 and left out terminally differentiated effector memory CD45RA+ cells. Generated by immunoSEQ multiplex PCR, the TCRdb table keeps only in-frame clones and is missing some. The table has roughly 2,000,000 clones, about 95% seen once. Sequenced material: naive CD8+ T cells sorted from blood. The sequence was collected from a man between 18 and 29 years old in good health.

CDR3 sequence reads: CASSGSGGAFF. In nucleotides, the CDR3 is TGTGCCAGCAGTGGTTCCGGGGGCGCTTTCTTT. The chain couples TRBV2 to TRBJ1-1, with D possibly being TRBD1 (6 bases). In germline, CDR1 is SNHLY, CDR2 FYNNEI. V lost 4 bases to trimming and J lost 11 bases, with 11 bases between them. The CDR3 is made up of 11 amino acids.